This T cell receptor beta chain was documented in a study of early T cells in non-severe SARS-CoV-2 infection. Study-level results: Anti-spike CD8 specificities were favored by VDJdb matching, whose results missed private and CD4 specificities.

J was trimmed by 2 bases and V by 2 bases; bases with no gene match: 14. The CDR3 sequence is 18 residues long. From germline, CDR1 is SEHNR and CDR2 FQNEAQ (reference sequence). Unique molecular identifiers were attached to individual cDNA molecules. In TCRdb, the 5' RACE reads were re-called with MiXCR into one record per CDR3 protein. The sample lists some 82,000 distinct CDR3 sequences, 10% to 15% seen once, with 3.5% to 5% in the top ten. There are a few counts of this clonotype. The antigen remains undetermined. This TCR came from an adult who was a healthcare worker with PCR-confirmed SARS-CoV-2 infection or an uninfected control (not recorded which). This specimen consisted of whole blood, obtained at baseline. This chain links TRBV7-9 with TRBJ1-1, with 7 bases that match TRBD1. The CDR3 sequence: CASSLSRGQINFNTEAFF. CDR3 DNA: TGTGCCAGCAGCTTATCTAGGGGACAGATAAATTTTAACACTGAAGCTTTCTTT.